The 20 T cell receptor beta chains below all came from one sample that was sequenced in a study of blood T cell repertoires in COVID-19. Assay used: immunoSEQ multiplex PCR; TCRdb lists only in-frame clones, some missing. The sample has approximately 70,000 clones, 88% seen once; the top ten hold approximately 4.8%. The sample comprised peripheral blood. The source of these receptors is a human donor in a cohort sampled during active COVID-19.

The rearrangement links TRBV28 to TRBJ1-2; D unresolved. Trimming removed 10 bases from V and 6 bases from J, with 18 bases in between. The CDR3 sequence is 13 residues long. CDR1 and CDR2 from the germline V gene are MDHEN and SYDVKM. CDR3 in amino acids: CATPGEEKDGYTF. The CDR3 coding sequence is TGTGCCACGCCCGGGGAGGAGAAGGATGGCTACACCTTC.

Points on this clone: The same CDR3 also results from other DNA sequences found in this sample. The gene calls are TRBV12-3 or TRBV12-4 and TRBJ2-7; D may be TRBD1 (5 bases). V was clipped by 3 bases and J by 5 bases, with 8 bases between them. This CDR3 contains 12 residues. Here the CDR3 DNA reads TGTGCCAGCAGTTTGGTAGGGGACGAGCAGTACTTC. Protein sequence: CASSLVGDEQYF.

This sequence joins TRBV4-3 and TRBJ1-1, with D unresolved. Trimming took off 1 base at V and 4 bases at J, with 13 bases between the two ends. The CDR3 is made up of 15 amino acids. Germline V lookup: CDR1 LGHNA, CDR2 YSLEER. The CDR3 sequence: CASSQVAGDPTEAFF. For the CDR3, the DNA is TGCGCCAGCAGCCAAGTGGCGGGCGACCCCACTGAAGCTTTCTTT.

V and J are TRBV29-1 and TRBJ1-2, with D uncertain. The CDR3 has 12 residues. CDR1 and CDR2 from the germline V gene are SQVTM and ANQGSEA. Trimming removed 6 bases from V and 8 bases from J, with 16 bases in between. In DNA, the CDR3 is TGCAGCGTCCCCAGAGGACTGGGGGGCTACACCTTC. Amino acid sequence: CSVPRGLGGYTF.

V is TRBV19 and J is TRBJ2-1, with TRBD2 matching 7 bases. The CDR3 extends over 17 amino acids. Germline V CDR1 and CDR2: LNHDA, SQIVND (reference sequence). Trimming took 3 bases from V and 0 from J; bases not matched to a gene: 8. CDR3 sequence: CASSMMVGGSSYNEQFF. DNA of the CDR3: TGTGCCAGTAGTATGATGGTCGGCGGGAGCTCCTACAATGAGCAGTTCTTC. Filled out from reference TRBV19 and TRBJ2-1, the complete variable domain reads DGGITQSPKYLFRKEGQNVTLSCEQNLNHDAMYWYRQDPGQGLRLIYYSQIVNDFQKGDIAEGYSVSREKKESFPLTVTSAQKNPTAFYLCASSMMVGGSSYNEQFFGPGTRLTVL.

The chain is built from TRBV29-1 and TRBJ1-4; D may be TRBD1 (6 bases). Germline CDR1 SQVTM, CDR2 ANQGSEA. V lost 4 bases and J 8 bases, leaving 23 bases between the germline ends. The CDR3 spans 16 residues. CDR3 region: CSVVPAGTPRGEKLFF. CDR3 DNA: TGCAGCGTTGTTCCGGCGGGCACCCCAAGGGGGGAAAAACTGTTTTTT.

This chain connects TRBV15 to TRBJ2-2; a weak D match, TRBD2 (5 bases). Germline V CDR1 and CDR2: LNHNV, YYDKDF (reference sequence). This CDR3 is 16 amino acids long. The V gene lost 0 bases and the J gene lost 3 bases, with 11 bases spanning the gap. The CDR3: CATSRDRGSYTGELFF. CDR3 coding DNA: TGTGCCACCAGCAGAGATCGGGGTTCGTACACCGGGGAGCTGTTTTTT.

This chain uses TRBV5-1 with TRBJ2-1, with 10 nucleotides matching TRBD2. Germline V CDR1 and CDR2: SGHRS, YFSETQ. Trimming at V came to 4 bases and at J to 4 bases, leaving 14 bases not matched to a gene. The CDR3 loop spans 18 amino acids. The CDR3 DNA reads TGCGCCAGCAGCCACATTAGAGGGGGGACTAGCGCATACAATGAGCAGTTCTTC. Its translation: CASSHIRGGTSAYNEQFF.

This clone has only a few counts. This sequence joins TRBV5-8 and TRBJ1-2, with 7 bases identical to TRBD1. After removal of 0 bases from V and 4 bases from J, the junction contained 3 bases not matched to a gene. The CDR3 is 14 residues long. CDR1 is SGHTS, CDR2 YDEGEE, per germline. Here the CDR3 reads CASSLDRGPYGYTF. The CDR3 region has the DNA TGTGCCAGCAGCTTGGACAGGGGCCCCTATGGCTACACCTTC.

This clone was seen once. The chain links TRBV5-4 to TRBJ1-2; the D gene is possibly TRBD1 (6 bases). Germline V gives CDR1 SGHNT, CDR2 YYREEE (reference sequence). V lost 4 bases and J 4 bases, leaving 14 bases between the germline ends. The CDR3 spans 14 residues. The CDR3 is CASSGGQGAYGYTF. In DNA form, the CDR3 reads TGTGCCAGCAGCGGGGGCCAAGGGGCCTATGGCTACACCTTC.

This clone appeared a single time. V and J are TRBV14 and TRBJ2-5; the match to TRBD2 covers 13 bases. Germline V gene lookup returns CDR1 SGHDN and CDR2 FVKESK. The CDR3 covers 16 residues. The V and J ends lost 6 bases and 1 base, in that order; junction bases with no gene match: 5. The CDR3 spells CASRRTSGSFQETQYF. The DNA for the CDR3 is TGTGCCAGCAGACGGACTAGCGGGAGCTTCCAAGAGACCCAGTACTTC.

This chain links TRBV18 with TRBJ1-1; 8 nucleotides agree with TRBD1. Germline CDR1 is KGHSH and CDR2 is LQKENI. The V gene end was trimmed by 4 bases and the J gene end by 1 base; junction bases not matched to a gene: 2. This CDR3 contains 14 residues. The CDR3 DNA follows: TGTGCCAGCTCACAGACAGGGGCGAACACTGAAGCTTTCTTT. It encodes CASSQTGANTEAFF.

The gene calls are TRBV6-5 and TRBJ1-6; 7 nucleotides agree with TRBD1. The germline V gene has CDR1 MNHEY and CDR2 SVGAGI. The CDR3 runs to 15 residues. The V segment lost 6 bases and the J segment 8 bases; nucleotides outside the gene matches: 10. CDR3 in DNA: TGTGCCAGCAGGACATGGGACAGCGCGCATTCACCCCTCCACTTT. Translated, it gives CASRTWDSAHSPLHF.

The chain joins TRBV18 to TRBJ2-1, with TRBD1 identical over 8 bases. J gave up 2 bases and V 6 bases, and 9 bases lay outside the gene matches. CDR1 is KGHSH and CDR2 is LQKENI in the germline V gene. The CDR3 is 16 amino acids. CDR3 in amino acids: CASSRYGQGAYNEQFF. The CDR3 nucleotides read TGTGCCAGCTCCCGCTATGGACAGGGAGCCTACAATGAGCAGTTCTTC.

CDR3 in amino acids: CASNTGLGKNIQYF. In DNA, the CDR3 is TGTGCCAGCAATACAGGGCTGGGGAAAAACATTCAGTACTTC. The gene calls are TRBV6-5 and TRBJ2-4; TRBD1 is a possible D gene (6 bases). The V end lost 7 bases, the J end lost 4 bases, and 14 bases lay between the germline ends. This CDR3 is 14 amino acids long. In germline, CDR1 is MNHEY, CDR2 SVGAGI.

The chain has TRBV6-5 and TRBJ2-5; D not certain. CDR1 MNHEY and CDR2 SVGAGI come from the germline V gene. With 5 bases removed from V and 1 base from J, the gap between germline ends came to 8 bases. This CDR3 has 13 amino acids. As DNA, the CDR3 is TGTGCCAGCAGTCTCCTAGGCCAAGAGACCCAGTACTTC. Translation gives CASSLLGQETQYF.

The rearrangement joins TRBV29-1 to TRBJ1-2; the match to TRBD1 covers 9 bases. Germline V gives CDR1 SQVTM, CDR2 ANQGSEA. This CDR3 has 12 residues. CDR3 protein: CRGGDRVGGYTF. CDR3 DNA sequence: TGCAGAGGCGGGGACAGGGTCGGTGGCTACACCTTC.

This chain uses TRBV5-6 with TRBJ1-3, with 7 bases identical to TRBD1. The junction had 4 bases not matched to a gene; V was cut back by 3 bases and J by 4 bases. CDR1 is SGHDT, CDR2 YYEEEE, per germline. This CDR3 has 14 amino acids. The chain's CDR3 is CASSYGQVGNTIYF. In DNA form, the CDR3 reads TGTGCCAGCAGCTACGGACAGGTCGGAAACACCATATATTTT.

CDR3 sequence (DNA): TGTGCCAGCAGTATGGGACAGACCGACACTGAAGCTTTCTTT. The encoded protein is CASSMGQTDTEAFF. This chain connects TRBV6-5 to TRBJ1-1, with TRBD1 matching over 7 bases. The trim removed 5 bases at V and 3 bases at J, leaving 6 bases unmatched. Per germline, CDR1 MNHEY and CDR2 SVGAGI. This CDR3 has 14 amino acids.

The CDR3 spells CASLAGGWRTDTQYF. In DNA form, the CDR3 reads TGTGCATCATTAGCGGGAGGGTGGAGGACAGATACGCAGTATTTT. The chain joins TRBV7-9 to TRBJ2-3; 11 bases line up with TRBD2. CDR1 and CDR2 (germline): SEHNR, FQNEAQ (reference sequence). The CDR3 is 15 residues long.